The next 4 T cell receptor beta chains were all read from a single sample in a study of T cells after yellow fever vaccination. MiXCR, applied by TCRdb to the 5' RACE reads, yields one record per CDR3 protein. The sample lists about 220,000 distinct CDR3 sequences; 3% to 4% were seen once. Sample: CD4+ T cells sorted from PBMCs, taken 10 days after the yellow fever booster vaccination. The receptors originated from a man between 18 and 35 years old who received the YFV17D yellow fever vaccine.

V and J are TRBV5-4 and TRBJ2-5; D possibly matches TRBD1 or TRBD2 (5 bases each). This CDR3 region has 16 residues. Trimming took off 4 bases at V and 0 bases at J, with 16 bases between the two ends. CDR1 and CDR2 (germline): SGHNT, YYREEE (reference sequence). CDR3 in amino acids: CASSPADGGNQETQYF. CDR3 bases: TGTGCCAGCAGCCCGGCTGATGGGGGTAACCAAGAGACCCAGTACTTC.

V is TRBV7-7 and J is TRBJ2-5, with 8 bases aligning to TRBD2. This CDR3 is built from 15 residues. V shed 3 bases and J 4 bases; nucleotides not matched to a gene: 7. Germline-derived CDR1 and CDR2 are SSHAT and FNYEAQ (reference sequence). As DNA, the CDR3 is TGTGCCAGCAGCTTTAACGGGGGGGCCGGAGAGACCCAGTACTTC. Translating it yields CASSFNGGAGETQYF.

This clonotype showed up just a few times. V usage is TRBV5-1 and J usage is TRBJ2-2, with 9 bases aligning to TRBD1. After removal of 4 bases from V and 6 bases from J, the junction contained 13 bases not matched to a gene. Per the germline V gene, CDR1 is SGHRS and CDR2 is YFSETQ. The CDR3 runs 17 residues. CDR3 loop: CASSAPGQGIVAGELFF. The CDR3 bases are TGCGCCAGCAGCGCACCGGGACAGGGTATCGTCGCCGGGGAGCTGTTTTTT.

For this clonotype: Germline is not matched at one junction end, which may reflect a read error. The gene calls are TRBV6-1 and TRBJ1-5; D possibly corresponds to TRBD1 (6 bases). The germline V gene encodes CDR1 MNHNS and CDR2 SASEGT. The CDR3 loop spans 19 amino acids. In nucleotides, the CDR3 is TGTGCCAGCAGTGAAACCCGTTGGGGGGCGAGTGGTAGCAGTCAGCCCCAGCATTTT. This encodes CASSETRWGASGSSQPQHF.